This passage covers 10 T cell receptor beta chains from one sample sequenced in a study of blood T cells in healthy people across ages. Sample-barcoded 5' priming and a J-beta primer mix drove a second PCR of 7 to 11 cycles. TCRdb reprocessed the 5' RACE reads via MiXCR and lists one record per CDR3 protein. The sample holds some 930,000 distinct CDR3 sequences, almost 30% seen once. The data also belong to a second study, concerning T cells of mothers and their children.

The sample consisted of blood. These receptors were taken from a middle-aged woman in good health.

This clonotype was recorded at least ten times. The CDR3 sequence is CASSQDAGGYSQYF. CDR3 DNA: TGTGCCAGCAGCCAAGATGCCGGGGGCTACTCGCAGTACTTC. The chain couples TRBV14 to TRBJ2-7, with D tentatively TRBD1 or TRBD2 (6 bases each). CDR1 is SGHDN, CDR2 FVKESK, per germline. The ends were cut back, 0 bases at V and 9 bases at J, with 15 bases in the middle. The CDR3 spans 14 residues.

This chain uses TRBV14 with TRBJ2-7; 9 bases match TRBD1. Germline loops: CDR1 SGHDN, CDR2 FVKESK. The CDR3 loop spans 15 amino acids. V gave up 3 bases and J gave up 5 bases; unmatched junction bases: 8. CDR3 DNA sequence: TGTGCCAGCAGCCAGCCCGGACAGGGGAGGAACGAGCAGTACTTC. This sequence encodes CASSQPGQGRNEQYF.

This clonotype was seen a handful of times. The chain combines TRBV7-6 with TRBJ2-7, with unresolved D. V was pared by 3 bases and J by 4 bases, with 10 bases between. The CDR3 is 13 residues long. Germline V CDR1 and CDR2: SGHVS, FNYEAQ. CDR3 amino acids: CASSLEARYEQYF. CDR3 DNA: TGTGCCAGCAGCTTGGAAGCCCGATACGAGCAGTACTTC.

This rearrangement joins TRBV9 to TRBJ2-3, with 7 bases identical to TRBD2. The CDR3 extends over 16 amino acids. Germline assignment: CDR1 SGDLS and CDR2 YYNGEE. Unmatched junction bases numbered 7, after V lost 3 bases and J lost 0 bases. The CDR3, as DNA: TGTGCCAGCAGCGGGAGGGAGGGAGTGAGCACAGATACGCAGTATTTT. It is translated as CASSGREGVSTDTQYF.

The CDR3 loop reads CASKQGGVLHSSYNEQFF. CDR3 nucleotide sequence: TGTGCCAGCAAACAGGGTGGGGTCCTTCACAGCTCCTACAATGAGCAGTTCTTC. This chain uses TRBV6-2 or TRBV6-3 with TRBJ2-1, with D maybe TRBD1 (6 bases). Germline V gene sequence: CDR1 MNHEY, CDR2 SVGEGT. This CDR3 spans 18 amino acids. The germline V and J ends were trimmed by 7 bases and 0 bases, with 22 bases remaining between them.

This sequence joins TRBV20-1 and TRBJ1-2; 9 bases align to TRBD1. This CDR3 has 15 amino acids. Germline CDR1 DFQATT, CDR2 SNEGSKA (reference sequence). J lost 3 bases, V lost 3 bases, and 8 bases had no gene match. The CDR3 here is CSARAGQGDDYGYTF. The CDR3 nucleotides are TGCAGTGCTAGGGCGGGACAGGGCGATGACTATGGCTACACCTTC.

About this clonotype itself: The conserved final phenylalanine or tryptophan is absent from the CDR3, which likely points to a read error. The CDR3 is CASTPGRWGTPQETQYL. The CDR3 DNA reads as TGTGCCAGCACTCCGGGCCGTTGGGGCACTCCCCAAGAGACCCAGTACTTA. V usage is TRBV28 and J usage is TRBJ2-5; weak D call: TRBD1 (5 bases). The CDR3 covers 17 residues. V dropped 7 bases and J dropped 1 base, with 22 bases sitting between them. Germline CDR1 and CDR2: MDHEN and SYDVKM.

The rearrangement joins TRBV18 to TRBJ2-1; no definite D call. The CDR3 consists of 14 residues. Trimming cost V 2 bases and J 3 bases, with 8 bases left between them. Looked up from germline, CDR1 is KGHSH and CDR2 is LQKENI. CDR3 loop: CASSPIGVYNEQFF. CDR3 sequence (DNA): TGTGCCAGCTCACCAATTGGGGTCTACAATGAGCAGTTCTTC.

This clonotype was detected only a few times. Relative to the germline gene, one junction end is altered; a read error may explain this. The V gene is TRBV6-2 or TRBV6-3, the J gene TRBJ1-3, with a possible D match to TRBD1 (6 bases). The germline V gene has CDR1 MNHEY and CDR2 SVGEGT. CDR3 size: 15 residues. In nucleotides, the CDR3 is TGTGCCAGCAGTTACGAGGGACATCCTGGAAACACCGTATATTTT. Its translation is CASSYEGHPGNTVYF.

This sequence joins TRBV12-3 or TRBV12-4 and TRBJ2-5; maybe TRBD1 (6 bases). CDR3 length: 15 amino acids. V shed 3 bases and J shed 5 bases, with 16 bases lying between them. The CDR3 is CASSLIQGSYETQYF. The CDR3 nucleotides are TGTGCCAGCAGTTTGATACAGGGAAGTTATGAGACCCAGTACTTC.